This is a list of T cell receptor beta chains from one sample in a study of regulatory T cells in long-lasting Graves disease. TCRdb processed the multiplex PCR reads anew with MiXCR; each CDR3 protein has one entry. This sample has 300,000 to 500,000 distinct CDR3 sequences, with less than 25% found just once. The sample consisted of peripheral blood mononuclear cells (PBMCs), taken when the disease was refractory, from a patient treated with antithyroid drugs. The receptors were sampled from a female donor with Graves disease. Each CDR3 is given with its conserved first and last residue. D genes are given only for firm matches. A clone size is listed for some rows: how often the clone was seen (once, few, many), or a class if it is expanded.

d_call	v_call	j_call	clone_size	cdr3_aa	cdr3_nt
TRBD1	TRBV6-1	TRBJ2-1	NA	CASSEFPGTDYNEQFF	TGTGCCAGCAGTGAATTCCCCGGGACAGATTACAATGAGCAGTTCTTC
TRBD1	TRBV6-1	TRBJ1-5	NA	CASGQGTQPQHF	TGTGCCAGCGGACAGGGGACTCAGCCCCAGCATTTT
TRBD2	TRBV27	TRBJ2-3	once	CASSWGTSGSTDTQYF	TGTGCCAGCAGTTGGGGGACTAGCGGGAGCACAGATACGCAGTATTTT
TRBD2	TRBV14	TRBJ2-4	few	CASSQAGLAGDIQYF	TGTGCCAGCAGCCAAGCCGGGCTAGCGGGAGACATTCAGTACTTC
TRBD2	TRBV28	TRBJ2-7	many	CASSPELAVAYEQYF	TGTGCCAGCAGTCCGGAGCTAGCGGTAGCCTACGAGCAGTACTTC
TRBD1	TRBV12-3/TRBV12-4	TRBJ1-2	many	CASSTRDSSSYGYTF	TGTGCCAGCAGTACAAGGGACAGTTCGAGCTATGGCTACACCTTC
NA	TRBV7-8	TRBJ1-1	NA	CASSLGDGPNTEAFF	TGTGCCAGCAGCTTGGGGGACGGCCCGAACACTGAAGCTTTCTTT
NA	TRBV7-8	TRBJ1-2	many	CASSLGGRGGGIYGYTF	TGTGCCAGCAGCTTAGGAGGTCGAGGGGGGGGCATCTATGGCTACACCTTC
TRBD1	TRBV6-1	TRBJ1-5	NA	CASSDRDQPQHF	TGTGCCAGCTCCGACAGGGATCAGCCCCAGCATTTT
TRBD1	TRBV7-8	TRBJ2-7	many	CASSTRTGPIYEQYF	TGTGCCAGCAGCACACGGACAGGGCCGATCTACGAGCAGTACTTC
NA	TRBV12-3/TRBV12-4	TRBJ1-6	many	CASSLIGLGDASSYNSPLHF	TGTGCCAGCAGTTTAATCGGGTTGGGGGACGCGAGCTCCTATAATTCACCCCTCCACTTT
TRBD1	TRBV30	TRBJ1-6	NA	CAWRQGAGSPLHF	TGTGCCTGGAGACAGGGGGCAGGTTCACCCCTCCACTTT
NA	TRBV12-3/TRBV12-4	TRBJ2-1	NA	CASSLAPEQFF	TGTGCCAGCAGTTTAGCTCCCGAGCAGTTCTTC
NA	TRBV2	TRBJ2-1	NA	CASSEVPILSSYNEQFF	TGTGCCAGCAGTGAAGTTCCAATACTCAGCTCCTACAATGAGCAGTTCTTC
NA	TRBV20-1	TRBJ2-3	NA	CSAGAPLTGVSTDTQYF	TGCAGTGCCGGAGCCCCCCTCACGGGAGTAAGCACAGATACGCAGTATTTT
NA	TRBV5-1	TRBJ1-5	NA	CASSLDGQINQPQHF	TGCGCCAGCAGCTTGGACGGACAGATCAATCAGCCCCAGCATTTT
NA	TRBV6-5	TRBJ2-2	few	CASSYGAVTGELFF	TGTGCCAGCAGTTACGGCGCGGTCACCGGGGAGCTGTTTTTT
TRBD1	TRBV28	TRBJ2-5	many	CASSGQGWTYQETQYF	TGTGCCAGCAGTGGACAGGGTTGGACCTACCAAGAGACCCAGTACTTC
TRBD2	TRBV15	TRBJ2-7	NA	CATSRDPIISGSIDEQYF	TGTGCCACCAGCAGAGATCCTATTATTAGCGGGAGTATCGACGAGCAGTACTTC
NA	TRBV6-2/TRBV6-3	TRBJ2-5	few	CASIIQTGETQYF	TGTGCCAGCATTATCCAGACTGGTGAGACCCAGTACTTC
NA	TRBV12-3/TRBV12-4	TRBJ1-1	many	CASTTATLNTEAFF	TGTGCCAGCACAACGGCAACCCTGAACACTGAAGCTTTCTTT
TRBD2	TRBV2	TRBJ2-7	many	CASKGEGYEQYF	TGTGCCAGCAAAGGGGAGGGCTACGAGCAGTACTTC
NA	TRBV2	TRBJ2-7	many	CASSDGPPSAEQYF	TGTGCCAGCAGTGATGGGCCCCCCTCGGCCGAGCAGTACTTC
NA	TRBV28	TRBJ1-2	many	CASRNMGSNYGYTF	TGTGCCAGCAGAAACATGGGATCTAACTATGGCTACACCTTC
NA	TRBV6-2/TRBV6-3	TRBJ2-2	few	CASRIHTGELFF	TGTGCCAGCAGGATTCACACCGGGGAGCTGTTTTTT
NA	TRBV7-8	TRBJ1-1	once	CASSLDRKNEAFF	TGTGCCAGCAGCTTAGATCGGAAAAATGAAGCTTTCTTT
NA	TRBV6-1	TRBJ1-2	few	CASSAGPGLGYTF	TGTGCCAGCAGCGCCGGGCCAGGGCTCGGCTACACCTTC
TRBD1	TRBV30	TRBJ1-1	NA	CAWSDRGPYTEAFF	TGTGCCTGGAGCGACAGGGGGCCGTACACTGAAGCTTTCTTT
NA	TRBV2	TRBJ2-5	many	CATIASGDQETQYF	TGTGCCACTATAGCCAGTGGAGACCAAGAGACCCAGTACTTC
TRBD1	TRBV20-1	TRBJ1-1	many	CSASDRVANTEAFF	TGCAGTGCCTCGGACAGGGTGGCGAATACTGAAGCTTTCTTT
TRBD2	TRBV11-2	TRBJ2-7	many	CASSLRLADTAREQYF	TGTGCCAGCAGTTTGAGACTAGCGGACACCGCACGCGAGCAGTACTTC
TRBD1	TRBV10-3	TRBJ1-1	NA	CAISWGTGQASF	TGTGCCATCAGTTGGGGGACAGGGCAGGCAAGCTTT
TRBD1	TRBV30	TRBJ1-5	NA	CAWQGGGDQPQHF	TGTGCCTGGCAGGGGGGGGGGGATCAGCCCCAGCATTTT
NA	TRBV20-1	TRBJ1-6	NA	CSAFSGAGTPSSYNSPLHF	TGCAGTGCTTTTAGCGGCGCCGGGACACCTAGCTCCTATAATTCACCCCTCCACTTT
TRBD1	TRBV4-3	TRBJ2-7	NA	CASSQTGGLGSYEQYF	TGCGCCAGCAGCCAGACAGGGGGCCTAGGGTCCTACGAGCAGTACTTC
NA	TRBV28	TRBJ2-5	many	CASRQHGEETQYF	TGTGCCAGCAGACAACACGGGGAGGAGACCCAGTACTTC
TRBD2	TRBV20-1	TRBJ2-5	NA	CSASWTSGRETQYF	TGCAGTGCTAGCTGGACTAGCGGAAGGGAGACCCAGTACTTC
NA	TRBV6-2/TRBV6-3	TRBJ1-1	many	CASLDFPIEKGTEAFF	TGTGCCAGCCTAGATTTTCCAATTGAAAAAGGGACTGAAGCTTTCTTT
TRBD1	TRBV6-2/TRBV6-3	TRBJ1-2	few	CASSEWGTGRRYGYTF	TGTGCCAGCAGTGAATGGGGGACAGGGCGACGCTATGGCTACACCTTC
TRBD2	TRBV14	TRBJ2-5	few	CASSPGTSGIETQYF	TGTGCCAGCAGCCCAGGGACTAGCGGGATAGAGACCCAGTACTTC
NA	TRBV6-5	TRBJ2-5	many	CASSYSLEQETQYF	TGTGCCAGCAGTTACTCTCTAGAACAAGAGACCCAGTACTTC
TRBD1	TRBV12-5	TRBJ1-5	many	CASGPDRGNQPQHF	TGTGCTAGTGGTCCAGACAGGGGCAATCAGCCCCAGCATTTT
NA	TRBV10-3	TRBJ1-6	NA	CAISEVGRRSYNSPLHF	TGTGCCATCAGTGAGGTGGGGAGGAGGTCCTATAATTCACCCCTCCACTTT
TRBD1	TRBV25-1	TRBJ1-2	few	CASSDSSGGRRGYTF	TGTGCCAGCAGTGATTCATCAGGGGGTAGACGAGGCTACACCTTC
NA	TRBV4-1	TRBJ1-4	few	CASSQIATNEKLFF	TGCGCCAGCAGTCAAATTGCAACTAATGAAAAACTGTTTTTT
NA	TRBV25-1	TRBJ2-7	NA	CASSENSYEQYF	TGTGCCAGCAGTGAAAACTCCTACGAGCAGTACTTC
NA	TRBV20-1	TRBJ1-2	few	CSARTWDYGYTF	TGCAGTGCCCGGACCTGGGACTATGGCTACACCTTC
NA	TRBV5-5	TRBJ2-7	few	CASSFSRTLLYEQYF	TGTGCCAGCAGCTTCTCCAGGACCTTATTATACGAGCAGTACTTC
TRBD2	TRBV12-3/TRBV12-4	TRBJ2-3	NA	CASSSGTSLTDTQYF	TGTGCCAGCAGTAGCGGGACTAGCCTCACAGATACGCAGTATTTT
NA	TRBV12-3/TRBV12-4	TRBJ1-2	few	CASSPQGGGDYGYTF	TGTGCCAGCAGTCCCCAAGGGGGGGGGGACTATGGCTACACCTTC
NA	TRBV4-3	TRBJ1-1	few	CASSQGFSGGGTEAFF	TGCGCCAGCAGCCAAGGGTTTAGCGGGGGGGGAACTGAAGCTTTCTTT